This T cell receptor beta chain is from a study of shared clonotypes between healthy human individuals. Produced via immunoSEQ multiplex PCR; TCRdb's table is partial and in-frame only. The sample lists 110,000 or so clones, 68% occurring once. Per the germline V gene, CDR1 is MNHEY and CDR2 is SMNVEV (reference sequence). CDR3 length: 15 residues. Trimming left V 2 bases short and J 4 bases short, with 12 bases between. The sample taken for sequencing was memory CD8+ T cells sorted from blood. Documented subset: CD45RO+ cells pooled with CCR7-negative TemRA cells. This clonotype originated in a woman aged 25 to 39 in good health. The rearrangement uses TRBV27 and TRBJ2-1, with D unresolved. CDR3 sequence: CASSLMGSLYNEQFF. CDR3 DNA: TGTGCCAGCAGTTTAATGGGGTCCCTTTACAATGAGCAGTTCTTC.